This is a list of T cell receptor beta chains from one sample in a study of regulatory T cells in long-lasting Graves disease. Via MiXCR, TCRdb re-called the multiplex PCR reads, giving one row per CDR3 protein. This sample has some 440,000 distinct CDR3 sequences, with less than 25% found just once. The material sequenced was peripheral blood mononuclear cells (PBMCs), taken when the disease was refractory, from a patient treated with antithyroid drugs. Receptors were obtained from a female donor with Graves disease. Each CDR3 is given with its conserved first and last residue. A D gene is named only where the DNA matches it firmly. Part of the rows lack a size; the others show once, few, many or a class for expanded clones.

d_call | j_call | clone_size | v_call | cdr3_nt | cdr3_aa
TRBD2 | TRBJ2-7 | few | TRBV20-1 | TGCAGTGCTAGAAAACCCGGGACTAGCCCCCACGAGCAGTACTTC | CSARKPGTSPHEQYF
TRBD1 | TRBJ2-7 | NA | TRBV20-1 | TGCAGTGCAATAGAGCGGCGTCAGGGGGTTTACGAGCAGTACTTC | CSAIERRQGVYEQYF
NA | TRBJ2-6 | NA | TRBV7-8 | TGTGCCAGCAGCTTAATTCACTCTGGGGCCAACGTCCTGACTTTC | CASSLIHSGANVLTF
TRBD2 | TRBJ2-5 | many | TRBV6-1 | TGTGCCAGCAGAGGAACGGGGGGAGAGACCCAGTACTTC | CASRGTGGETQYF
TRBD2 | TRBJ2-2 | NA | TRBV19 | TGTGCCAGTAGTATTCGAGGGACTAGCGCTAACACCGGGGAGCTGTTTTTT | CASSIRGTSANTGELFF
NA | TRBJ1-4 | few | TRBV28 | TGTGCCAGCAGTTTAGAGGGGGGCGTCCTTGAAAAACTGTTTTTT | CASSLEGGVLEKLFF
TRBD1 | TRBJ2-7 | many | TRBV6-9 | TGTGCCAGCAGTTCGGACAGGGACGATTACGAGCAGTACTTC | CASSSDRDDYEQYF
NA | TRBJ2-2 | NA | TRBV13 | TGTGCCAGCAGCGTCCCGGGCCGCGTCACGCCGGGGGAGCTGTTTTTT | CASSVPGRVTPGELFF
NA | TRBJ2-4 | NA | TRBV19 | TGTGCCAGTAGATCCGAGTGGGGCTCCCAAAACATTCAGTACTTC | CASRSEWGSQNIQYF
NA | TRBJ2-3 | few | TRBV6-1 | TGTGCCAGCACGGCAAAGCGCACAGATACGCAGTATTTT | CASTAKRTDTQYF
NA | TRBJ2-7 | NA | TRBV10-3 | TGTGCCATCAGGGGCTCCTACGAGCAGTACTTC | CAIRGSYEQYF
NA | TRBJ2-1 | NA | TRBV28 | TGTGCCAGCAGTCCGTCCCCCCAAATTGGGGGCTTGAGCTCCTACAATGAGCAGTTCTTC | CASSPSPQIGGLSSYNEQFF
NA | TRBJ1-5 | NA | TRBV7-9 | TGTGCCAGCAGCTTAGGTAGGGTCGGCAGGGCCAATCAGCCCCAGCATTTT | CASSLGRVGRANQPQHF
NA | TRBJ2-7 | NA | TRBV19 | TGTGCCAGTAGTACCCTAAGCGACGAGCAGTACTTC | CASSTLSDEQYF
TRBD2 | TRBJ2-7 | NA | TRBV19 | TGTGCCAGTAGGAGCGGGAGGGCCTCCTACGAGCAGTACTTC | CASRSGRASYEQYF
NA | TRBJ2-2 | NA | TRBV9 | TGTGCCAGCAGCGTAGGACCTCCAGGCAACGCCGGGGAGCTGTTTTTT | CASSVGPPGNAGELFF
TRBD1 | TRBJ1-4 | NA | TRBV5-5 | TGTGCCAGCAGCTTGACCCCGCTGACAGGGTTCGGGACTAATGAAAAACTGTTTTTT | CASSLTPLTGFGTNEKLFF
TRBD1 | TRBJ2-7 | many | TRBV11-2 | TGTGCCAGCAGCCCCGGGACAGGAGGTGTATACGAGCAGTACTTC | CASSPGTGGVYEQYF
NA | TRBJ2-5 | many | TRBV28 | TGTGCCAGCAGTTCTCGGGACCTGATGGTGGAGACCCAGTACTTC | CASSSRDLMVETQYF
NA | TRBJ1-2 | NA | TRBV4-3 | TGCGCCAGCAGCCAAGAGGTCCAGGGAAATGGCTACACCTTC | CASSQEVQGNGYTF
NA | TRBJ1-1 | many | TRBV25-1 | TGTGCCAGCAGTGTGGAGGTGAACACTGAAGCTTTCTTT | CASSVEVNTEAFF
TRBD2 | TRBJ2-2 | NA | TRBV14 | TGTGCCAGCAGCCCGCTTCTAGGACTAGCGGGAGGGCATGGCGGGGAGCTGTTTTTT | CASSPLLGLAGGHGGELFF
NA | TRBJ2-7 | NA | TRBV25-1 | TGTGCCAGCAGTGAGCCCCCTGGGGGGATGCGCGAGCAGTACTTC | CASSEPPGGMREQYF
TRBD2 | TRBJ2-3 | NA | TRBV18 | TGTGCCAGCTCACCACCCCAACTAGCGGGAGATTGGGATACGCAGTATTTT | CASSPPQLAGDWDTQYF
NA | TRBJ2-7 | many | TRBV28 | TGTGCCAGCAGTTACCGGGACGTCAGATTCGAGCAGTACTTC | CASSYRDVRFEQYF
NA | TRBJ2-1 | few | TRBV12-3/TRBV12-4 | TGTGCCAGCAGTCCAGGGACTCTAGGCGCTAATGAGCAGTTCTTC | CASSPGTLGANEQFF
NA | TRBJ2-3 | NA | TRBV5-1 | TGCGCCAGCAGCGTGGGGGTACCGAGCCCAGATACGCAGTATTTT | CASSVGVPSPDTQYF
NA | TRBJ2-2 | few | TRBV7-2 | TGTGCCAGCAGCTTAGATGCAGGGTACACCGGGGAGCTGTTTTTT | CASSLDAGYTGELFF
NA | TRBJ2-3 | NA | TRBV27 | TGTGCCAGCAGTTTTAGCCTCAGCGGAGATACGCAGTATTTT | CASSFSLSGDTQYF
NA | TRBJ1-2 | few | TRBV27 | TGTGCCAGCAGTTTATCCCCCGGTTCCCGGGGCTACACCTTC | CASSLSPGSRGYTF
TRBD1 | TRBJ2-7 | NA | TRBV9 | TGTGCCAGCAGCGGAGACAGGGAACTCGAGCAGTACTTC | CASSGDRELEQYF
NA | TRBJ2-7 | NA | TRBV28 | TGTGCCAGCAGTTTAGGGCCGTACGGGCAGTACTTC | CASSLGPYGQYF
NA | TRBJ2-7 | once | TRBV19 | TGTGCCAGTAGTCCGACGAGGTTCTACGAGCAGTACTTC | CASSPTRFYEQYF
TRBD1 | TRBJ2-7 | NA | TRBV6-2/TRBV6-3 | TGTGCCAGCAGGGAAGGGGGCTGGTCCTACGAGCAGTACTTC | CASREGGWSYEQYF
NA | TRBJ2-5 | many | TRBV25-1 | TGTGCCAGCAGTTTCGATCGGGCGGAGGGGGAGACCCAGTACTTC | CASSFDRAEGETQYF
NA | TRBJ1-2 | NA | TRBV29-1 | TGCAGCGTCGCTCATCGGGGGGGCGGCTACACCTTC | CSVAHRGGGYTF
TRBD1 | TRBJ2-4 | few | TRBV30 | TGTGCCTGGAGCGACAGGGGGCCAGCCAAAAACATTCAGTACTTC | CAWSDRGPAKNIQYF
NA | TRBJ2-7 | few | TRBV14 | TGTGCCAGCAGCCAAACGAAGGGCAACTCCTACGAGCAGTACTTC | CASSQTKGNSYEQYF
NA | TRBJ2-3 | NA | TRBV6-9 | TGTGCCAGCAGTTTCCGGGTTAACACAGATACGCAGTATTTT | CASSFRVNTDTQYF
TRBD2 | TRBJ2-1 | NA | TRBV2 | TGTGCCAGCAGTTTTGGACTAGCGGGAGATGAGCAGTTCTTC | CASSFGLAGDEQFF
NA | TRBJ1-2 | many | TRBV5-1 | TGCGCCAGCAGCTTTGGAACAGGACCTAACTATGGCTACACCTTC | CASSFGTGPNYGYTF
NA | TRBJ1-1 | NA | TRBV5-1 | TGCGCCAGCAGCGCGGGCCTAGGAGCTTTCTTT | CASSAGLGAFF
NA | TRBJ2-2 | NA | TRBV18 | TGTGCCAGCTCATCAAAGGGACCCAGGAACACCGGGGAGCTGTTTTTT | CASSSKGPRNTGELFF
NA | TRBJ2-7 | NA | TRBV3-1 | TGTGCCAGCAGCCATCGCTTCAGGACCTACGAGCAGTACTTC | CASSHRFRTYEQYF
NA | TRBJ1-4 | few | TRBV9 | TGTGCCAGCAGCGTAGCTACCCGACCGGGGGAAAAACTGTTTTTT | CASSVATRPGEKLFF
TRBD2 | TRBJ2-7 | many | TRBV14 | TGTGCCAGCAGCCCAGGACTAGCGGGAGGTCCCTCCTACGAGCAGTACTTC | CASSPGLAGGPSYEQYF
NA | TRBJ2-3 | few | TRBV20-1 | TGCAGTGCTACATCGGCAACACACACAGATACGCAGTATTTT | CSATSATHTDTQYF
NA | TRBJ1-1 | NA | TRBV20-1 | TGCAGTGCTAGAGATGTGACAGCAGGGGCTTTCTTT | CSARDVTAGAFF
TRBD2 | TRBJ2-7 | many | TRBV10-3 | TGTGCCATCACCCCAGGGACTAGCGGATTCGAGCAGTACTTC | CAITPGTSGFEQYF
TRBD1 | TRBJ1-5 | few | TRBV6-1 | TGTGCCAGCAGTCCCGGGACAGGGGGCATTCAGCCCCAGCATTTT | CASSPGTGGIQPQHF
NA | TRBJ2-1 | few | TRBV6-5 | TGTGCCAGCAGTTCTCAGCTTGTTGAGCAGTTCTTC | CASSSQLVEQFF
NA | TRBJ2-5 | NA | TRBV18 | TGTGCCAGCTCACCTTTTATGGCTACTCAGTACCAAGAGACCCAGTACTTC | CASSPFMATQYQETQYF
NA | TRBJ2-7 | few | TRBV5-1 | TGCGCCAGCAGCTTTAACAGGGAGGGCGAGCAGTACTTC | CASSFNREGEQYF
NA | TRBJ2-5 | few | TRBV19 | TGTGCCAGTAGTGGGGGGTACCAAGAGACCCAGTACTTC | CASSGGYQETQYF
NA | TRBJ1-1 | NA | TRBV15 | TGTGCCACCAGCAGAGATCGTGGTGGCACTGAAGCTTTCTTT | CATSRDRGGTEAFF